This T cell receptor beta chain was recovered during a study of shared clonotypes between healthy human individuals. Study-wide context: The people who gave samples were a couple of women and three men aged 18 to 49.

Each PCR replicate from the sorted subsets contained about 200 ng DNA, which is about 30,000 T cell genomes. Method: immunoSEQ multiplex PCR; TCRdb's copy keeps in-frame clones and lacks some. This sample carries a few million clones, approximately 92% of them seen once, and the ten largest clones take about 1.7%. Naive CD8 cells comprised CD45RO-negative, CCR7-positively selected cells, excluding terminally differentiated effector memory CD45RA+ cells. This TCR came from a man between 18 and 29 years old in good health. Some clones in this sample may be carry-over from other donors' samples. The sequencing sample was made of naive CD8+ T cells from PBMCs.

In DNA, the CDR3 is TGTGCCAGCACCCTAAGGATGGAGGCCAGCTATGGCTACACCTTC. This translates into CASTLRMEASYGYTF. V gene TRBV5-5 combines with J gene TRBJ1-2; D not certain. V lost 6 bases and J 4 bases, leaving 19 bases between the germline ends. Germline V gene lookup returns CDR1 SGHKS and CDR2 YYEKEE (reference sequence). The CDR3 contains 15 residues. The complete variable domain, with remaining parts taken from reference TRBV5-5 and TRBJ1-2, reads DAGVTQSPTHLIKTRGQQVTLRCSPISGHKSVSWYQQVLGQGPQFIFQYYEKEERGRGNFPDRFSARQFPNYSSELNVNALLLGDSALYLCASTLRMEASYGYTFGSGTRLTVV.